This T cell receptor (beta chain) was identified in a study of shared clonotypes between healthy human individuals. Naive CD8 cells were CD45RO-negative, positively selected for CCR7, excluding terminally differentiated effector memory CD45RA+ cells. Within Nashville, Tennessee resided all donors, each a Caucasian adult. The germline CDR1 and CDR2 sequences are LGHNA and YNFKEQ. Trimming shortened V by 2 bases and J by 4 bases, and 23 bases separated the two germline ends. This CDR3 contains 18 residues. Genomic DNA belonging to each subset was distributed in equal measure over several immunoSEQ plates. Authors' methods: Junction-only sequences produced by ImmunoSEQ had no quality scores, so filtering differed. Profiled with immunoSEQ multiplex PCR; TCRdb holds only in-frame clones, not every one. V and J calls and clone size come straight from that table; D and trimming were deduced from the DNA. The table records over 800,000 clones, 90% to 95% of them present only once.

This clone was detected only once. The TCR comes from a man under 40 in good health. The specimen sequenced was naive CD8+ T cells sorted from blood. The V gene is TRBV4-2, the J gene TRBJ1-2, with D possibly TRBD1 on 6 matching bases. The CDR3 reads CASSQPPEVWDTGYGYTF. CDR3 sequence (DNA): TGTGCCAGCAGCCAACCCCCCGAGGTTTGGGACACAGGCTATGGCTACACCTTC.